These 18 T cell receptor beta chains came from one sample sequenced in a study of ipilimumab plus nivolumab after autologous stem cell transplantation. Clones were read by immunoSEQ multiplex PCR, and TCRdb kept only the in-frame ones, dropping some. The sample carries around 13,000 clones, roughly 72% recorded once. Sequencing was performed on PBMCs, taken in a trial of ipilimumab plus nivolumab as post-transplant consolidation. Receptors were obtained from a male donor with diffuse large B-cell lymphoma.

The chain couples TRBV6-6 to TRBJ1-6, with 7 positions matching TRBD1. Germline lookup yields CDR1 MNHNY and CDR2 SVGAGI (reference sequence). CDR3 length equals 16 residues. V shed 4 bases, J shed 7 bases, and the junction held 10 bases outside the gene matches. CDR3: CASSSRDRGSNSPLHF. CDR3 DNA: TGTGCCAGCAGTTCCCGGGACAGAGGGTCGAATTCACCCCTCCACTTT.

The chain couples TRBV6-1 to TRBJ1-5; D possibly corresponds to TRBD1 (5 bases). Per germline, CDR1 MNHNS and CDR2 SASEGT. There are 14 residues in the CDR3. Deletions cut 4 bases from V and 7 bases from J, with 14 bases between. The CDR3: CASSVIPGHQPQHF. CDR3 DNA sequence: TGTGCCAGCAGTGTTATCCCAGGGCACCAGCCCCAGCATTTT.

The chain has TRBV5-4 and TRBJ2-3; TRBD2 might be the D (5 bases). Between the trimmed V and J ends, which lost 0 bases and 4 bases, there was a span of 6 bases. Germline assignment: CDR1 SGHNT and CDR2 YYREEE (reference sequence). The CDR3 totals 13 residues. Here the CDR3 reads CASSLGAADTQYF. DNA of the CDR3: TGTGCCAGCAGCTTGGGAGCGGCAGATACGCAGTATTTT.

This clone came up once. V and J are TRBV2 and TRBJ1-1; D not certain. Germline values: CDR1 SNHLY, CDR2 FYNNEI. The V end lost 9 bases, the J end lost 11 bases, and 22 bases lay between the germline ends. CDR3 length equals 13 residues. CDR3 residues: CASTEDPWERAFF. In DNA form, the CDR3 reads TGTGCCAGTACGGAGGACCCCTGGGAACGGGCTTTCTTT.

The chain recombines TRBV11-2 with TRBJ1-6; no clear D. Per the germline V gene, CDR1 is SGHAT and CDR2 is FQNNGV. This CDR3 is built from 15 residues. V was cut by 0 bases and J by 0 bases, with 3 bases left in between. CDR3 region: CASSLDSSYNSPLHF. The CDR3 DNA follows: TGTGCCAGCAGCTTAGACAGCTCCTATAATTCACCCCTCCACTTT. Looking up the rest from reference TRBV11-2 and TRBJ1-6 gives the full variable domain: EAGVAQSPRYKIIEKRQSVAFWCNPISGHATLYWYQQILGQGPKLLIQFQNNGVVDDSQLPKDRFSAERLKGVDSTLKIQPAKLEDSAVYLCASSLDSSYNSPLHFGNGTRLTVT.

The chain recombines TRBV7-3 with TRBJ1-2; no clear D. Germline-derived CDR1 and CDR2 are SGHTA and FQGTGA. V was pared by 5 bases and J by 4 bases, with 17 bases between. CDR3 length equals 15 residues. CDR3 protein: CASSLTPPGSYGYTF. CDR3 coding DNA: TGTGCCAGCAGCCTGACACCCCCGGGGTCCTATGGCTACACCTTC.

The rearrangement uses TRBV30 and TRBJ1-2, with D perhaps TRBD1 (5 bases). V was pared by 3 bases and J by 2 bases, with 13 bases between. CDR1 is GTSNPN and CDR2 is SVGIG in the germline V gene (reference sequence). The CDR3 runs 14 residues. The chain's CDR3 is CAWSPSRGNYGYTF. In DNA form, the CDR3 reads TGTGCCTGGAGCCCCTCCCGGGGGAACTATGGCTACACCTTC.

The chain combines TRBV30 with TRBJ2-7, with 8 bases fitting TRBD2. V shed 4 bases and J 0 bases; nucleotides not matched to a gene: 5. CDR3 length: 14 amino acids. CDR1 is GTSNPN, CDR2 SVGIG, per germline (reference sequence). CDR3 nucleotides: TGTGCCTGGACCGGGCGGGAGGCCTCCTACGAGCAGTACTTC. Its translation: CAWTGREASYEQYF. Looking up the rest from reference TRBV30 and TRBJ2-7 gives the full variable domain: SQTIHQWPATLVQPVGSPLSLECTVEGTSNPNLYWYRQAAGRGLQLLFYSVGIGQISSEVPQNLSASRPQDRQFILSSKKLLLSDSGFYLCAWTGREASYEQYFGPGTRLTVT.

This clone showed up just a few times. The chain joins TRBV7-2 to TRBJ1-1; unclear D gene. This CDR3 spans 14 amino acids. The germline V gene has CDR1 SGHTA and CDR2 FQGNSA. V lost 5 bases and J 2 bases, leaving 12 bases between the germline ends. CDR3 sequence: CASSKREGNTEAFF. The CDR3 coding sequence is TGTGCCAGCAGCAAACGGGAGGGAAACACTGAAGCTTTCTTT.

This clone has a handful of counts. The genes are TRBV9 and TRBJ1-2; D is perhaps TRBD1 (5 bases). From germline, CDR1 is SGDLS and CDR2 YYNGEE. V was trimmed by 3 bases and J by 3 bases, leaving 12 bases between them. The length of the CDR3 is 14 residues. In DNA, the CDR3 is TGTGCCAGCAGCGCAGGGCGACAAGACTATGGCTACACCTTC. Translation gives CASSAGRQDYGYTF.

J is TRBJ1-1 and V is TRBV19; TRBD1 might be the D (5 bases). Germline CDR1 reads LNHDA; CDR2 reads SQIVND (reference sequence). The CDR3 is 14 amino acids. Between the trimmed V and J ends, which lost 0 bases and 1 base, there was a span of 6 bases. CDR3 nucleotides: TGTGCCAGTAGTATAGATCAGGGGAACACTGAAGCTTTCTTT. This gives the protein CASSIDQGNTEAFF. The variable domain in full, with the rest retrieved from reference TRBV19 and TRBJ1-1, is DGGITQSPKYLFRKEGQNVTLSCEQNLNHDAMYWYRQDPGQGLRLIYYSQIVNDFQKGDIAEGYSVSREKKESFPLTVTSAQKNPTAFYLCASSIDQGNTEAFFGQGTRLTVV.

The chain uses TRBV7-9 and TRBJ2-3; TRBD1 matches at 10 bases. V trimming: 5 bases; J trimming: 5 bases; junction bases outside the gene matches: 19. CDR3 size: 19 residues. CDR1 and CDR2 (germline): SEHNR, FQNEAQ (reference sequence). This chain's CDR3 is CASSPAKGQGVSLGDTQYF. The CDR3 nucleotides read TGTGCCAGCAGCCCAGCTAAAGGACAGGGGGTGTCACTTGGAGATACGCAGTATTTT.

The chain recombines TRBV9 with TRBJ2-3, with 12 bases matching TRBD2. Germline lookup yields CDR1 SGDLS and CDR2 YYNGEE. J lost 2 bases, V lost 3 bases, and 13 bases had no gene match. The CDR3 extends over 19 amino acids. This chain's CDR3 is CASSATGLAGPGVTDTQYF. CDR3 nucleotides: TGTGCCAGCAGCGCGACGGGACTAGCGGGCCCAGGGGTCACAGATACGCAGTATTTT. The whole variable domain, remainder taken from reference TRBV9 and TRBJ2-3, is DSGVTQTPKHLITATGQRVTLRCSPRSGDLSVYWYQQSLDQGLQFLIQYYNGEERAKGNILERFSAQQFPDLHSELNLSSLELGDSALYFCASSATGLAGPGVTDTQYFGPGTRLTVL.

The rearrangement joins TRBV6-5 to TRBJ1-1, with no clear D. CDR1 is MNHEY, CDR2 SVGAGI, per germline. V lost 7 bases and J 0 bases, leaving 6 bases between the germline ends. There are 12 residues in the CDR3. CDR3 nucleotides: TGTGCCAGCAAACAGTTGAACACTGAAGCTTTCTTT. Translation gives CASKQLNTEAFF.

The rearrangement uses TRBV5-6 and TRBJ2-5, with D perhaps being TRBD1 or TRBD2 (5 bases each). Germline V CDR1 and CDR2: SGHDT, YYEEEE. The CDR3 is 16 residues long. V dropped 0 bases and J dropped 11 bases, with 23 bases sitting between them. The CDR3 nucleotides read TGTGCCAGCAGCTTGGCCCACGACAGACCTCCTGGGGAGCAGTACTTC. Translated: CASSLAHDRPPGEQYF. Complete variable domain (other parts from reference TRBV5-6 and TRBJ2-5): DAGVTQSPTHLIKTRGQQVTLRCSPKSGHDTVSWYQQALGQGPQFIFQYYEEEERQRGNFPDRFSGHQFPNYSSELNVNALLLGDSALYLCASSLAHDRPPGEQYFGPGTRLLVL.

The rearrangement joins TRBV27 to TRBJ1-6; no clear D. Germline V gene sequence: CDR1 MNHEY, CDR2 SMNVEV (reference sequence). The CDR3 has 18 residues. V dropped 2 bases and J dropped 0 bases, with 14 bases sitting between them. The CDR3 loop reads CASSLMWGGSSYNSPLHF. CDR3 DNA: TGTGCCAGCAGTTTAATGTGGGGTGGGAGCTCCTATAATTCACCCCTCCACTTT.

V is TRBV7-6 and J is TRBJ1-6; D not certain. CDR1 and CDR2 (germline): SGHVS, FNYEAQ. V was trimmed by 0 bases and J by 6 bases, leaving 9 bases between them. This CDR3 contains 15 residues. CDR3 protein: CASSLAPGINSPLHF. The CDR3 bases are TGTGCCAGCAGCTTAGCGCCGGGGATTAATTCACCCCTCCACTTT.

The V call is TRBV11-2, the J call TRBJ2-5, with 9 nucleotides matching TRBD2. The CDR3 runs 18 residues. After removal of 5 bases from V and 5 bases from J, the junction contained 18 bases not matched to a gene. Germline lookup yields CDR1 SGHAT and CDR2 FQNNGV. CDR3 sequence (DNA): TGTGCCAGCAGCCAGCAGGGACGCGGGAGGGCCAGGGGGGAGACCCAGTACTTC. As protein: CASSQQGRGRARGETQYF.